This is a list of T cell receptor beta chains from one sample in a study of PD-L1 blockade in urothelial cancer. Profiled with immunoSEQ multiplex PCR; TCRdb holds only in-frame clones, not every one. This table holds under 120,000 clones, approximately 85% found once. This material consisted of PBMCs, taken around atezolizumab (anti-PD-L1) treatment. These receptors were obtained from a man aged 45-60 years with urothelial cancer. Both conserved end residues are part of each CDR3. The order of the fields is D gene, clone size, V gene, J gene, CDR3 DNA, CDR3 protein. A D gene is named only where the DNA matches it firmly. Rows may omit the clone size; those that give it use once, few, many or a size class.

NA,NA,TRBV5-1,TRBJ1-4,TGCGCCAGCAGCTTGATCGGCAGGGTTGAGGAAAAACTGTTTTTT,CASSLIGRVEEKLFF
TRBD2,NA,TRBV27,TRBJ2-7,TGTGCCAGCAGTTCGGGACTAGCGGGAGTTGCACGCGAGCAGTACTTC,CASSSGLAGVAREQYF
NA,NA,TRBV19,TRBJ2-1,TGTGCCAGTAGTATAGACAGGGAAGACAATGAGCAGTTCTTC,CASSIDREDNEQFF
TRBD1,NA,TRBV27,TRBJ1-6,TGTGCCAGCAGTGAACAGGGGGTCTCACCCCTCCACTTT,CASSEQGVSPLHF
NA,NA,TRBV9,TRBJ1-1,TGTGCCAGCAGCGCGGAGAGGCGTGAAGCTTTCTTT,CASSAERREAFF
NA,NA,TRBV28,TRBJ2-1,TGTGCCAGCAGTCTCAGGGTTGAGCAGTTCTTC,CASSLRVEQFF
NA,NA,TRBV4-1,TRBJ1-3,TGCGCCAGCAGCCAAGATGGAGGGGTCGGAAACACCATATATTTT,CASSQDGGVGNTIYF
TRBD1,NA,TRBV2,TRBJ2-1,TGTGCCAGCAGTGAGAAGGACAGGGTATACAATGAGCAGTTCTTC,CASSEKDRVYNEQFF
NA,NA,TRBV14,TRBJ2-3,TGTGCCAGCAGCGTCGGAACTAGTTATACGCAGTATTTT,CASSVGTSYTQYF
TRBD2,NA,TRBV11-2,TRBJ2-1,TGTGCCAGCAGCTCATGGGGCGGGAGGTTCTTTGATGAGCAGTTCTTC,CASSSWGGRFFDEQFF
NA,NA,TRBV7-3,TRBJ2-5,TGTGCCAGCAGCCGGCTGGGGCAGGGGAGCGAGACCCAGTACTTC,CASSRLGQGSETQYF
NA,NA,TRBV6-6,TRBJ2-7,TGTGCCAGCACCATGACTAGGCGGCACTACGAGCAGTACTTC,CASTMTRRHYEQYF
TRBD1,NA,TRBV13,TRBJ2-1,TGTGCCAGCAGCCGGTCGTTTATACAGGGGGCGGACAATGAGCAGTTCTTC,CASSRSFIQGADNEQFF
NA,NA,TRBV28,TRBJ2-1,TGTGCCAGCAGCGACGGGAGCTCCTACAATGAGCAGTTCTTC,CASSDGSSYNEQFF
TRBD2,NA,TRBV7-3,TRBJ2-7,TGTGCCAGCAGTATAGCGGGCGGGGTGGAATACGAGCAGTACTTC,CASSIAGGVEYEQYF
TRBD1,NA,TRBV4-2,TRBJ1-2,TGTGCCAGCAGCCGCTGGACAGGGGTTCAGTTTGGCTACACCTTC,CASSRWTGVQFGYTF
TRBD1,NA,TRBV29-1,TRBJ2-3,TGCAGCGCGGGACAGGAGAGACTCACAGATACGCAGTATTTT,CSAGQERLTDTQYF
TRBD2,NA,TRBV6-5,TRBJ2-2,TGTGCCAGCAGTCGGACTAGCGGGACCGGGGAGCTGTTTTTT,CASSRTSGTGELFF
TRBD2,NA,TRBV5-1,TRBJ2-1,TGCGCCAGCAGCTTGGAGACTAGCGGGAGGGCCAATGAGCAGTTCTTC,CASSLETSGRANEQFF
TRBD2,NA,TRBV7-9,TRBJ2-3,TGTGCCAGCAGCCCCCTGGGCTCTAGCGGGACCGATACGCAGTATTTT,CASSPLGSSGTDTQYF
NA,NA,TRBV6-5,TRBJ2-4,TGTGCCAGCAGGAGGACAGCGACGGACATTCAGTACTTC,CASRRTATDIQYF
NA,NA,TRBV6-5,TRBJ1-4,TGTGCCCGGGGGGGTTCTAATGAAAAACTGTTTTTT,CARGGSNEKLFF
NA,NA,TRBV18,TRBJ1-1,TGTGCCAGCTCACCGACAGTAGACACTGAAGCTTTCTTT,CASSPTVDTEAFF
TRBD2,NA,TRBV18,TRBJ2-1,TGTGCCAGCTCACCACAGAGGACTAGCGGGAGGAATGAGCAGTTCTTC,CASSPQRTSGRNEQFF
TRBD2,NA,TRBV4-2,TRBJ2-1,TGTGCCAGCAGGGTAGCGGGAGACAATGAGCAGTTCTTC,CASRVAGDNEQFF
TRBD1,NA,TRBV19,TRBJ2-7,TGTGCCAGTAGTACAGCGACAGGGAAGGATTACGAGCAGTACTTC,CASSTATGKDYEQYF
TRBD1,few,TRBV19,TRBJ1-6,TGTGCCAGTAGTCCGCGGACAGGGGGGAATTCACCCCTCCACTTT,CASSPRTGGNSPLHF
TRBD1,NA,TRBV28,TRBJ2-7,TGTGCCAGCAGTTTAAAGACAGGGGGTTTTGGGTACTTC,CASSLKTGGFGYF
TRBD1,NA,TRBV6-6,TRBJ2-1,TGTGCCAGCAGGGATCCCGGGACAGGGGATTACAATGAGCAGTTCTTC,CASRDPGTGDYNEQFF
TRBD1,few,TRBV30,TRBJ1-1,TGTGCCTGGACAGGGGGCTGGAACGCTGAAGCTTTCTTT,CAWTGGWNAEAFF
TRBD2,NA,TRBV19,TRBJ2-3,TGTGCCAGCTCCCTGGGACTAATCAGCACAGATACGCAGTATTTT,CASSLGLISTDTQYF
TRBD1,NA,TRBV19,TRBJ2-7,TGTGCCAGTAGTGTTGTCCGGGACAGGGAGATCGAGCAGTACTTC,CASSVVRDREIEQYF
TRBD1,NA,TRBV30,TRBJ2-6,TGTGCCTGGAGTAACAGGGGGCTGTATGGGGCCAACGTCCTGACTTTC,CAWSNRGLYGANVLTF
TRBD1,NA,TRBV10-3,TRBJ2-7,TGTGCCATCAGTGCGGCAGGGGGCTACGAGCAGTACTTC,CAISAAGGYEQYF
NA,NA,TRBV15,TRBJ2-1,TGTGCCACCAGCAGATATTCGGGCAATGAGCAGTTCTTC,CATSRYSGNEQFF
TRBD1,NA,TRBV30,TRBJ1-2,TGTGCCATTACAGGGGGCTCCTATGGCTACACCTTC,CAITGGSYGYTF
TRBD1,NA,TRBV18,TRBJ1-4,TGTGCCAGCTCATCTACGACAGGGGCAAGAGAAAAACTGTTTTTT,CASSSTTGAREKLFF
TRBD2,NA,TRBV5-1,TRBJ2-1,TGCGCCAGCAGCTTAGCGGGAGTTTATTCCTACAATGAGCAGTTCTTC,CASSLAGVYSYNEQFF
NA,many,TRBV6-1,TRBJ1-3,TGTGCCAGCATCTACTCTGGAAACACCATATATTTT,CASIYSGNTIYF
NA,once,TRBV19,TRBJ1-2,TGTGCCAGTAGGAAAGGAACGGGACTGAGCTATGGCTACACCTTC,CASRKGTGLSYGYTF
NA,NA,TRBV6-5,TRBJ1-4,TGTGCCAGCAGCAGAGACAGGATCAATGAAAAACTGTTTTTT,CASSRDRINEKLFF
TRBD2,NA,TRBV7-9,TRBJ2-3,TGTGCCAGCAGGAGGGTAGCGGGAGTTGTGGGAGATACGCAGTATTTT,CASRRVAGVVGDTQYF
NA,NA,TRBV14,TRBJ2-5,TGTGCCAGCAGCCTGCAGGGACTCCAAGAGACCCAGTACTTC,CASSLQGLQETQYF
TRBD2,NA,TRBV7-6,TRBJ2-5,TGTGCCAGCAGCCGGACTAGTAACTTAGGGGAGACCCAGTACTTC,CASSRTSNLGETQYF
NA,NA,TRBV5-8,TRBJ1-1,TGTGCCAGCAGCTTGGGGCAGGGATCGTCGAGAACTGAAGCTTTCTTT,CASSLGQGSSRTEAFF
TRBD2,NA,TRBV18,TRBJ2-1,TGTGCCAGCTCACCACCACTGAGTAGCGGGACCCCTTACAATGAGCAGTTCTTC,CASSPPLSSGTPYNEQFF
TRBD2,NA,TRBV7-2,TRBJ2-3,TGTGCCAGCAGCTTATCATCTAGCGGGAGAACAGATACGCAGTATTTT,CASSLSSSGRTDTQYF
TRBD1,NA,TRBV5-1,TRBJ1-6,TGCGCCAGTCACAGGGGTGACCCTAATTCACCCCTCCACTTT,CASHRGDPNSPLHF
TRBD2,NA,TRBV7-2,TRBJ2-7,TGTGCCAGCAGCTTTTGGACTAGCGGGACGTACGAGCAGTACTTC,CASSFWTSGTYEQYF
NA,NA,TRBV9,TRBJ2-1,TGTGCCAGCAGCGTAGGGCCAGGTGCGGGGTTTGGCAATGAGCAGTTCTTC,CASSVGPGAGFGNEQFF